This T cell receptor (beta chain) was captured by sequencing in a study of T cell repertoires in cytomegalovirus infection. Study-wide results and caveats: Across the ex vivo response, the dominant clonotypes were HLA-C-restricted CMV-specific TCR beta clonotypes.

Notes on this clonotype: Its antigen is undetermined.

One entry per CDR3 protein results from TCRdb running MiXCR on the reads. The table includes approximately 770,000 distinct CDR3 sequences, almost 30% detected once. The CDR3 covers 17 residues. CDR1 and CDR2 (germline): MGHRA, YSYEKL. Trimming pared 4 bases from V and 4 bases from J, leaving 20 bases between. The source is a human donor in good health (CMV status not recorded). Some clones in this sample may be carry-over from other donors' samples. V usage is TRBV4-1 and J usage is TRBJ1-5; TRBD1 is a possible D gene (5 bases). The material sequenced was cultured CD8+ T cells from PBMCs, taken from culture after CMV antigen stimulation. In DNA, the CDR3 is TGCGCCAGCAGCCCAAGTATTACCCAGCGGGGGAATCAGCCCCAGCATTTT. Translating gives CASSPSITQRGNQPQHF.